This T cell receptor beta chain was sequenced during a study of Graves' ophthalmopathy and Graves' hyperthyroidism. The CDR3 extends over 15 amino acids. CDR1 and CDR2 from the germline V gene are SQVTM and ANQGSEA. The J segment lost 7 bases and the V segment lost 0 bases, leaving 6 bases of the junction unmatched. This clonotype was found once. The study amplified TCR beta CDR3 regions using RNA transcripts. The first-round RT-PCR employed HTBI primers together with the Qiagen OneStep RT-PCR kit. A multiplex PCR was then performed as the second round. In TCRdb, the multiplex PCR reads were re-called with MiXCR into one record per CDR3 protein. The profile shows about 600,000 distinct CDR3 sequences, roughly 40% of them singletons.

The receptor was derived from an adult man with Graves' hyperthyroidism. The rearrangement links TRBV29-1 to TRBJ2-1, with TRBD1 identical over 10 bases. The specimen sequenced was peripheral blood or thyroid tissue (not recorded which). The CDR3 sequence: CSVEESTGGRNEQFF. CDR3 nucleotides: TGCAGCGTTGAAGAATCGACAGGGGGCAGGAATGAGCAGTTCTTC.